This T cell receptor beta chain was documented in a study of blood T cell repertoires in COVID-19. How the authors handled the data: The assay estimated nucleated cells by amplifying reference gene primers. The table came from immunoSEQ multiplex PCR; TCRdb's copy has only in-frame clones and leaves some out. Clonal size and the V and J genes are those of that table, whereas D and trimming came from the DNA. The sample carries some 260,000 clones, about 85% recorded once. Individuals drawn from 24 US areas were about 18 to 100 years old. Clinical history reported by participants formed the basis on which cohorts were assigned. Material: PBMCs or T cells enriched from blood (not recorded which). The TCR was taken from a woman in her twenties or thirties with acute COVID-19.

CDR3 loop: CASSLDGGGSYEQYF. Written as DNA, the CDR3 is TGTGCCAGCAGCTTGGATGGGGGAGGCTCCTACGAGCAGTACTTC. The chain recombines TRBV5-4 with TRBJ2-7, with a tentative D call TRBD2 (6 bases). The CDR3 has 15 residues. V dropped 0 bases and J dropped 0 bases, with 10 bases sitting between them. Germline V gene lookup returns CDR1 SGHNT and CDR2 YYREEE (reference sequence).